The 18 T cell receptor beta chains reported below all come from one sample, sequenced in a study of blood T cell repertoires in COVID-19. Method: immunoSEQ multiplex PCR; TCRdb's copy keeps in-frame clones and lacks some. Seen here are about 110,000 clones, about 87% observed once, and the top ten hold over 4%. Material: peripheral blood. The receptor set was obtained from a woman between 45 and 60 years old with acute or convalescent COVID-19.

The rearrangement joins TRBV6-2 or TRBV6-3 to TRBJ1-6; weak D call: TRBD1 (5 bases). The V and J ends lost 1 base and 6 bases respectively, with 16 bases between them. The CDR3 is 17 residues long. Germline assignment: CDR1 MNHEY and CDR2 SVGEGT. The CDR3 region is CASSYFRQLVGNSPLHF. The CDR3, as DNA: TGTGCCAGCAGTTACTTTCGACAGCTAGTGGGTAATTCACCCCTCCACTTT.

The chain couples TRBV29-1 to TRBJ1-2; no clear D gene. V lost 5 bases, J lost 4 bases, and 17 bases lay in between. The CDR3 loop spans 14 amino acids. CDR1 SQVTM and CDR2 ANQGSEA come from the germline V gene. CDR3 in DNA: TGCAGCGTTTCGAGGAAAAACCCTTCCTATGGCTACACCTTC. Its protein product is CSVSRKNPSYGYTF.

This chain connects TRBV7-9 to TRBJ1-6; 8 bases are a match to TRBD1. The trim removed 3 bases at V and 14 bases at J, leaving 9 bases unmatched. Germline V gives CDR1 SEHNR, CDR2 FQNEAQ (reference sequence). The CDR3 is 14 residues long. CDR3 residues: CASSLTGDVPTLHF. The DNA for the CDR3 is TGTGCCAGCAGCTTGACAGGGGACGTCCCTACCCTCCACTTT.

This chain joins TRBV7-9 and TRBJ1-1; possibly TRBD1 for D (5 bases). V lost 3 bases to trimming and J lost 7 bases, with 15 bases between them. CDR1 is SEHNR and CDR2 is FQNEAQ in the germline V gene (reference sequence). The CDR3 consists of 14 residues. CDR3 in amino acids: CASSLGEGIVEAFF. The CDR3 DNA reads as TGTGCCAGCAGCTTGGGGGAGGGGATCGTTGAAGCTTTCTTT.

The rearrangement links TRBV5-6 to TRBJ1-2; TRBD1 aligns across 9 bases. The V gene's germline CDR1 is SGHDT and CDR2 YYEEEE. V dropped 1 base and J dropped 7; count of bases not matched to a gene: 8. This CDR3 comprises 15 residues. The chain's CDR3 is CASSLYGTGTGGYTF. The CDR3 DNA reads TGTGCCAGCAGCTTGTATGGGACAGGGACCGGTGGCTACACCTTC.

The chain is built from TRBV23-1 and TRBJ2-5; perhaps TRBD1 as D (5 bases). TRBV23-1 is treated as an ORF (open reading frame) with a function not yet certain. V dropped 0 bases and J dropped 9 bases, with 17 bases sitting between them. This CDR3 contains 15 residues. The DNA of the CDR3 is TGCGCCAGCAGTCAATCGGGTGGACCCCAAGGGGCCCAGTACTTC. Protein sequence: CASSQSGGPQGAQYF.

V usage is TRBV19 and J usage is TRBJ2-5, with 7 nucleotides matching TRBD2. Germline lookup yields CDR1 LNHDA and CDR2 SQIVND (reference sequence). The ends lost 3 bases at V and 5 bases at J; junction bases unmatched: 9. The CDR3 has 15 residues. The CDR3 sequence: CASSISSGGLETQYF. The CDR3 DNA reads TGTGCCAGTAGTATCTCTTCGGGGGGTCTGGAGACCCAGTACTTC.

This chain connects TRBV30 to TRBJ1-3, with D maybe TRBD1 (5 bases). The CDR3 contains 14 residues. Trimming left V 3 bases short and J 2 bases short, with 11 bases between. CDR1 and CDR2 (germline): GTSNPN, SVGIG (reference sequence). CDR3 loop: CAWSPGTAGNTIYF. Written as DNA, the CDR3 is TGTGCCTGGAGCCCCGGGACTGCTGGAAACACCATATATTTT. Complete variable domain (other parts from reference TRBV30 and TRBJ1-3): SQTIHQWPATLVQPVGSPLSLECTVEGTSNPNLYWYRQAAGRGLQLLFYSVGIGQISSEVPQNLSASRPQDRQFILSSKKLLLSDSGFYLCAWSPGTAGNTIYFGEGSWLTVV.

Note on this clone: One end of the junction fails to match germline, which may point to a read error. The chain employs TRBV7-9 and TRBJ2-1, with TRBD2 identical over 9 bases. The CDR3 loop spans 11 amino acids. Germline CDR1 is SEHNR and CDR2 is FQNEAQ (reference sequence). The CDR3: CASSLGLAGVF. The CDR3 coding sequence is TGTGCCAGCAGCTTAGGATTAGCGGGGGTCTTC.

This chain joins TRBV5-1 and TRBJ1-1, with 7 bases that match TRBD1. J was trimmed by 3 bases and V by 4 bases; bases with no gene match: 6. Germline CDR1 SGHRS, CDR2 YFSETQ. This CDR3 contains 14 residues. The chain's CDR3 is CASSGSGTDTEAFF. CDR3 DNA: TGCGCCAGCAGCGGATCCGGGACAGACACTGAAGCTTTCTTT.

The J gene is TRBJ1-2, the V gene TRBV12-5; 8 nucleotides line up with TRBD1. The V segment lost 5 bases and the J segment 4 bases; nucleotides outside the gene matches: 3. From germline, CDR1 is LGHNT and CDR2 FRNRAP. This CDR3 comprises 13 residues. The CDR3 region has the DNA TGTGCTAGTGGTACTGACAGGGGCTATGGCTACACCTTC. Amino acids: CASGTDRGYGYTF.

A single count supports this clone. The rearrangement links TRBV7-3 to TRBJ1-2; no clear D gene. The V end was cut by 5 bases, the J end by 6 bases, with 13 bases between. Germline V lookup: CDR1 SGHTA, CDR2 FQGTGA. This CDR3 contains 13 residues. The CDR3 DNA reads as TGTGCCAGCAGCCCCTCCGGGATCGATGGCTACACCTTC. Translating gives CASSPSGIDGYTF.

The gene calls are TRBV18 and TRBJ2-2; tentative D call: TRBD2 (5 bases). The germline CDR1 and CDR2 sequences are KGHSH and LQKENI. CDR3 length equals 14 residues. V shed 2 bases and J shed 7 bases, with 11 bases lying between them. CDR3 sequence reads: CASSPSGYDGELFF. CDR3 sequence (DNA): TGTGCCAGCTCACCATCGGGGTATGACGGGGAGCTGTTTTTT.

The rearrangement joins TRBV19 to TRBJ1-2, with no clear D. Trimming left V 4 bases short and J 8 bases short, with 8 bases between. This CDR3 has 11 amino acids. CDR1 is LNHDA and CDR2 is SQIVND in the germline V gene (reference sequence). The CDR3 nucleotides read TGTGCCAGTAGTACCCTTGAGGGCTACACCTTC. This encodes CASSTLEGYTF.

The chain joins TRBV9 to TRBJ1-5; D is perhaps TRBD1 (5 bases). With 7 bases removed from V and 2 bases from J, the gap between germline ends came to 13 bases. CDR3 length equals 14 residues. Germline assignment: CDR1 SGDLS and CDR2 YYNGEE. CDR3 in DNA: TGTGCCAGCGCCAAGGGAGGGGGCAATCAGCCCCAGCATTTT. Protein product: CASAKGGGNQPQHF.

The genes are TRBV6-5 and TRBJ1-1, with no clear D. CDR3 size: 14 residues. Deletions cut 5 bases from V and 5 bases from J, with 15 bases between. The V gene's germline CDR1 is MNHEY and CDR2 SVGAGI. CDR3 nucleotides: TGTGCCAGCAGTACCCTTGGGCAGAGAACTGAAGCTTTCTTT. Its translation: CASSTLGQRTEAFF.

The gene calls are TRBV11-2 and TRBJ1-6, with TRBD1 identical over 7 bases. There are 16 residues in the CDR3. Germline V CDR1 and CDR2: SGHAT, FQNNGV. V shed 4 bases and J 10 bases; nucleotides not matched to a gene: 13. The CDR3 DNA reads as TGTGCCAGCAGCTCGGACAGACAGGGAGAAGGCTCACCCCTCCACTTT. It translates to CASSSDRQGEGSPLHF.

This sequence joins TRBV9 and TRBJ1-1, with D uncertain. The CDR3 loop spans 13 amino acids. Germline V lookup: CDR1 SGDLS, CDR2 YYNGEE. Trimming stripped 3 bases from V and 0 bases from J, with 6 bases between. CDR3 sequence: CASSANMNTEAFF. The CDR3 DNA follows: TGTGCCAGCAGCGCGAACATGAACACTGAAGCTTTCTTT. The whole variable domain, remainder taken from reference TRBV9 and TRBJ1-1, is DSGVTQTPKHLITATGQRVTLRCSPRSGDLSVYWYQQSLDQGLQFLIQYYNGEERAKGNILERFSAQQFPDLHSELNLSSLELGDSALYFCASSANMNTEAFFGQGTRLTVV.